The rows below give T cell receptor beta chains drawn from one sample of a study of technical replicates of blood from a few donors. The data were produced by immunoSEQ multiplex PCR, yet TCRdb's version contains in-frame clones alone and is incomplete. There are tens of thousands of clones in the sample; about 96% occur only once, and nearly 0.2% lies in the top ten. The sample comprised T cells isolated from PBMCs. The receptor source for this set is a human donor in good health. CDR3s include the opening cysteine and the closing phenylalanine or tryptophan. Each record gives: V gene, clone size, D gene, J gene, CDR3 DNA, CDR3 protein. A D gene is named only where the DNA matches it firmly. Size values are once, few and many counts, or a class for expanded clones, and some rows have none.

V gene: TRBV20-1; clone size: -; D gene: TRBD2; J gene: TRBJ2-1; CDR3 DNA: TGCAGTGCATTGGGAGGGGATGAGCAGTTCTTC; CDR3 protein: CSALGGDEQFF
V gene: TRBV4-1; clone size: -; D gene: TRBD2; J gene: TRBJ2-7; CDR3 DNA: TGCGCCAGCAGCCACCATTCCTCTGCGGGAGACTACGAGCAGTACTTC; CDR3 protein: CASSHHSSAGDYEQYF
V gene: TRBV28; clone size: -; D gene: -; J gene: TRBJ1-5; CDR3 DNA: TGTGCCAGCAGAGTCTATAGCAATCAGCCCCAGCATTTT; CDR3 protein: CASRVYSNQPQHF
V gene: TRBV11-3; clone size: -; D gene: TRBD1; J gene: TRBJ2-7; CDR3 DNA: TGTGCCAGCAGCCCCTCCGGGACAGCCTACGAGCAGTACTTC; CDR3 protein: CASSPSGTAYEQYF
V gene: TRBV2; clone size: -; D gene: -; J gene: TRBJ1-5; CDR3 DNA: TGTGCCAGCACAAATAGCAATCAGCCCCAGCATTTT; CDR3 protein: CASTNSNQPQHF
V gene: TRBV4-2; clone size: -; D gene: TRBD2; J gene: TRBJ2-7; CDR3 DNA: TGTGCCAGCAGCCCGAGGACTAGCGGGGGCTCCTACGAGCAGTACTTC; CDR3 protein: CASSPRTSGGSYEQYF
V gene: TRBV5-6; clone size: -; D gene: -; J gene: TRBJ1-2; CDR3 DNA: TGTGCCAGCAGCTTGGGGGCAGAGCCGCCACGTTTC; CDR3 protein: CASSLGAEPPRF
V gene: TRBV9; clone size: -; D gene: TRBD2; J gene: TRBJ2-1; CDR3 DNA: TGTGCCAGCAGCGTACATCCGGGACTAGCGGGAGTAAATGAGCAGTTCTTC; CDR3 protein: CASSVHPGLAGVNEQFF
V gene: TRBV5-1; clone size: -; D gene: TRBD1; J gene: TRBJ1-3; CDR3 DNA: TGCGCCAGCAGCTCCGGACAGGGGGCTTTAGGAAACACCATATATTTT; CDR3 protein: CASSSGQGALGNTIYF
V gene: TRBV25-1; clone size: -; D gene: -; J gene: TRBJ1-2; CDR3 DNA: TGTGCCAGCAGTCAAACGGGTGTCGGCTATGGCTACACCTTC; CDR3 protein: CASSQTGVGYGYTF
V gene: TRBV7-9; clone size: once; D gene: TRBD2; J gene: TRBJ2-1; CDR3 DNA: TGTGCCAGCAGATTAACCGGGACTAGCCCCAATGAGCAGTTCTTC; CDR3 protein: CASRLTGTSPNEQFF
V gene: TRBV9; clone size: -; D gene: TRBD1; J gene: TRBJ1-1; CDR3 DNA: TGTGCCAGCAGCGTCTTGGGGGGCAGGGGGACTGAAGCTTTCTTT; CDR3 protein: CASSVLGGRGTEAFF
V gene: TRBV28; clone size: -; D gene: -; J gene: TRBJ2-5; CDR3 DNA: TGTGCCAGCAGTTTAGGGGGGGGCACGTCAGAGACCCAGTACTTC; CDR3 protein: CASSLGGGTSETQYF
V gene: TRBV9; clone size: -; D gene: TRBD2; J gene: TRBJ2-2; CDR3 DNA: TGTGCCAGCAGCCGTACTAGCGGGAACACCGGGGAGCTGTTTTTT; CDR3 protein: CASSRTSGNTGELFF
V gene: TRBV7-8; clone size: -; D gene: -; J gene: TRBJ2-3; CDR3 DNA: TGTGCCAGCAGCTTAGCCTCTGGAGGTCCAGGGGTGGGAGATACGCAGTATTTT; CDR3 protein: CASSLASGGPGVGDTQYF
V gene: TRBV1; clone size: -; D gene: -; J gene: TRBJ2-3; CDR3 DNA: TGCACCCAAAGCGACGGGGGGCCCTTCGGTACGCAGTATTTT; CDR3 protein: CTQSDGGPFGTQYF
V gene: TRBV5-6; clone size: -; D gene: -; J gene: TRBJ2-3; CDR3 DNA: TGTGCCAGCAGCTTGGAAGAGCGGAGCTACACAGATACGCAGTATTTT; CDR3 protein: CASSLEERSYTDTQYF
V gene: TRBV28; clone size: -; D gene: TRBD2; J gene: TRBJ2-5; CDR3 DNA: TGTGCCAGCAGTTTTGGGGGGGTAGAGACCCAGTACTTC; CDR3 protein: CASSFGGVETQYF
V gene: TRBV7-9; clone size: once; D gene: TRBD2; J gene: TRBJ2-7; CDR3 DNA: TGTGCCAGCAGCTTAGAACTAGCGGGAGGGGAGCAGTACTTC; CDR3 protein: CASSLELAGGEQYF
V gene: TRBV10-2; clone size: once; D gene: TRBD1; J gene: TRBJ2-2; CDR3 DNA: TGCGCCAGCAGTGAGCCGGGACAGGGGTACACCGGGGAGCTGTTTTTT; CDR3 protein: CASSEPGQGYTGELFF
V gene: TRBV6-1; clone size: -; D gene: -; J gene: TRBJ1-2; CDR3 DNA: TGTGCCAGCAGTTTCGACCGAGCGTCTAACTATGGCTACACCTTC; CDR3 protein: CASSFDRASNYGYTF
V gene: TRBV27; clone size: -; D gene: -; J gene: TRBJ2-7; CDR3 DNA: TGTGCCAGCAGTCCAACAGGGGGGGCTTACGAGCAGTACTTC; CDR3 protein: CASSPTGGAYEQYF
V gene: TRBV7-9; clone size: -; D gene: TRBD1; J gene: TRBJ2-3; CDR3 DNA: TGTGCCAGCAGCTCCTCCGGGACAGGGTTTACGCAGTATTTT; CDR3 protein: CASSSSGTGFTQYF
V gene: TRBV28; clone size: -; D gene: TRBD2; J gene: TRBJ2-3; CDR3 DNA: TGTGCCAGCAGTCCAATAGCGGGACCCTCCGCAGATACGCAGTATTTT; CDR3 protein: CASSPIAGPSADTQYF
V gene: TRBV18; clone size: -; D gene: TRBD2; J gene: TRBJ2-1; CDR3 DNA: TGTGCCAGCTCACCCTCGGCGGGGGGGCCGGGTGAGCAGTTCTTC; CDR3 protein: CASSPSAGGPGEQFF
V gene: TRBV19; clone size: -; D gene: TRBD1; J gene: TRBJ2-1; CDR3 DNA: TGTGCCAGTAGTCCCGGACAGGGGGGCTTAGAGCAGTTCTTC; CDR3 protein: CASSPGQGGLEQFF
V gene: TRBV7-9; clone size: -; D gene: -; J gene: TRBJ1-5; CDR3 DNA: TGTGCCAGCAGCTTAGCACAGGGCGGCAATCAGCCCCAGCATTTT; CDR3 protein: CASSLAQGGNQPQHF
V gene: TRBV7-9; clone size: -; D gene: TRBD2; J gene: TRBJ2-7; CDR3 DNA: TGTGCCAGCAGCCATGGGACTAGCGGGGGCTTCATCTCCTACGAGCAGTACTTC; CDR3 protein: CASSHGTSGGFISYEQYF
V gene: TRBV11-2; clone size: -; D gene: TRBD1; J gene: TRBJ2-7; CDR3 DNA: TGTGCCAGCAGCTTAGATGGGACAGGTTACTACGAGCAGTACTTC; CDR3 protein: CASSLDGTGYYEQYF
V gene: TRBV11-1; clone size: once; D gene: -; J gene: TRBJ1-5; CDR3 DNA: TGTGCCAGCAGCGTCGGGGGGGATCAGCCCCAGCATTTT; CDR3 protein: CASSVGGDQPQHF
V gene: TRBV6-5; clone size: -; D gene: -; J gene: TRBJ1-5; CDR3 DNA: TGTGCCAGCAGTTACGCTATAACGAATCAGCCCCAGCATTTT; CDR3 protein: CASSYAITNQPQHF
V gene: TRBV10-3; clone size: -; D gene: TRBD1; J gene: TRBJ2-7; CDR3 DNA: TGTGCCATCACCCGTGACAGGGCGGACGAGCAGTACTTC; CDR3 protein: CAITRDRADEQYF
V gene: TRBV7-9; clone size: -; D gene: TRBD2; J gene: TRBJ2-7; CDR3 DNA: TGTGCCAGCAGCTTAACTAGCGGAGTCTACGAGCAGTACTTC; CDR3 protein: CASSLTSGVYEQYF
V gene: TRBV2; clone size: -; D gene: -; J gene: TRBJ2-2; CDR3 DNA: TGTGCCAGCAGGGGACAGAACACCGGGGAGCTGTTTTTT; CDR3 protein: CASRGQNTGELFF
V gene: TRBV7-3; clone size: -; D gene: -; J gene: TRBJ2-5; CDR3 DNA: TGTGCCAGCAGCTTGCTCGGCGCGGAGCAAGAGACCCAGTACTTC; CDR3 protein: CASSLLGAEQETQYF
V gene: TRBV14; clone size: -; D gene: -; J gene: TRBJ2-7; CDR3 DNA: TGTGCCAGCAGCCAAGAAGTGGGGGGCTCCTACGAGCAGTACTTC; CDR3 protein: CASSQEVGGSYEQYF
V gene: TRBV27; clone size: -; D gene: -; J gene: TRBJ1-1; CDR3 DNA: TGTGCCAGCAGAATATCAACGCAGACTGAAGCTTTCTTT; CDR3 protein: CASRISTQTEAFF
V gene: TRBV6-5; clone size: -; D gene: TRBD1; J gene: TRBJ1-6; CDR3 DNA: TGTGCCAGCAGGGACAGGGGCGGGTCACCCCTCCACTTT; CDR3 protein: CASRDRGGSPLHF
V gene: TRBV11-3; clone size: -; D gene: TRBD2; J gene: TRBJ2-3; CDR3 DNA: TGTGCCAGCAGTAGAACTAGCGGGGGCCCAGATACGCAGTATTTT; CDR3 protein: CASSRTSGGPDTQYF
V gene: TRBV28; clone size: -; D gene: TRBD2; J gene: TRBJ2-7; CDR3 DNA: TGTGCCACTACGGAGGGCGGGAGCGGGTACGAGCAGTACTTC; CDR3 protein: CATTEGGSGYEQYF
V gene: TRBV9; clone size: -; D gene: -; J gene: TRBJ1-4; CDR3 DNA: TGTGCCAGCAGCTCCGGACAGCTTAATGAAAAACTGTTTTTT; CDR3 protein: CASSSGQLNEKLFF
V gene: TRBV5-6; clone size: once; D gene: TRBD2; J gene: TRBJ2-7; CDR3 DNA: TGTGCCACCCATGCCGTGGCTAGCGGGACCTACGAGCAGTACTTC; CDR3 protein: CATHAVASGTYEQYF
V gene: TRBV28; clone size: -; D gene: TRBD1; J gene: TRBJ2-1; CDR3 DNA: TGTGCCAGCAGTTCGACCGGGACAGGGTACAATGAGCAGTTCTTC; CDR3 protein: CASSSTGTGYNEQFF
V gene: TRBV4-1; clone size: -; D gene: -; J gene: TRBJ2-7; CDR3 DNA: TGCGCCAGCAGCCATGCGGGATCCCCCTTCGGCGAGCAGTACTTC; CDR3 protein: CASSHAGSPFGEQYF
V gene: TRBV9; clone size: -; D gene: -; J gene: TRBJ1-3; CDR3 DNA: TGTGCCAGCAGCGTAGGTGATAGCTCTGGAAACACCATATATTTT; CDR3 protein: CASSVGDSSGNTIYF
V gene: TRBV2; clone size: -; D gene: -; J gene: TRBJ2-7; CDR3 DNA: TGTGCCAGCAGTGGCTACCCGAAGGGGCGGGAGCAGTACTTC; CDR3 protein: CASSGYPKGREQYF